This TCR beta chain originates from a study of shared clonotypes between healthy human individuals. Study-level findings and limits: Expectations were that clonotype sharing among donors would be affected by sequencing depth.

A remark on this clone: Antigen specificity is unknown.

The CDR3 has 15 residues. The V end lost 6 bases, the J end lost 6 bases, and 21 bases lay between the germline ends. Germline V CDR1 and CDR2: MDHEN, SYDVKM. Sequencing used immunoSEQ multiplex PCR; TCRdb keeps in-frame clones, though not all of them. Among about 2.3 million clones listed, about nine tenths were seen once. The receptor was isolated from a man aged 18 to 30 in good health. Some clones in this sample may be carry-over from other donors' samples. The rearrangement joins TRBV28 to TRBJ2-7; D is perhaps TRBD2 (6 bases). The sequenced material came from naive CD4+ T cells from PBMCs. Subset here: CD45RA+ positively selected. Here the CDR3 DNA reads TGTGCCAGCAGACCCGGGACGGGGGTATCTCGCGAGCAGTACTTC. This encodes CASRPGTGVSREQYF.